Presented here are 25 T cell receptor beta chains from one specimen sequenced in a study of CD8 T cells in Susac syndrome. When the RNA was reverse transcribed, random hexamers were used with an input of roughly 0.45 to 1 ug. MiXCR, run by TCRdb on the immunoSEQ multiplex PCR reads, gives a single entry per CDR3 protein. This sample yields some 190,000 distinct CDR3 sequences, of which 94% are seen a single time; 0.15% to 0.2% belongs to the top ten. The sequencing sample was made of CD4+ T cells from PBMCs. Every receptor here comes from a human donor with Susac syndrome.

This clonotype was seen a single time. V usage is TRBV5-1 and J usage is TRBJ2-6; 8 nucleotides align to TRBD1. The V gene's germline CDR1 is SGHRS and CDR2 YFSETQ. The CDR3 is 18 amino acids. The J segment lost 2 bases and the V segment lost 0 bases, leaving 7 bases of the junction unmatched. CDR3 amino acids: CASSLATGGGTGANVLTF. The CDR3 region has the DNA TGCGCCAGCAGCTTGGCCACAGGGGGAGGAACTGGGGCCAACGTCCTGACTTTC.

This sequence joins TRBV11-2 and TRBJ2-1, with D perhaps given as TRBD1 or TRBD2 (5 bases each). Germline V CDR1 and CDR2: SGHAT, FQNNGV. The CDR3 spans 13 residues. V lost 4 bases to trimming and J lost 10 bases, with 14 bases between them. The CDR3: CASSSTGALEQFF. For the CDR3, the DNA is TGTGCCAGCAGCTCTACCGGGGCCCTGGAGCAGTTCTTC. Full variable domain (rest looked up from reference TRBV11-2 and TRBJ2-1): EAGVAQSPRYKIIEKRQSVAFWCNPISGHATLYWYQQILGQGPKLLIQFQNNGVVDDSQLPKDRFSAERLKGVDSTLKIQPAKLEDSAVYLCASSSTGALEQFFGPGTRLTVL.

This sequence joins TRBV24-1 and TRBJ1-2; perhaps TRBD1 as D (6 bases). This CDR3 has 17 residues. Germline lookup yields CDR1 KGHDR and CDR2 SFDVKD. Trimming pared 9 bases from V and 5 bases from J, leaving 27 bases between. CDR3 sequence reads: CATARVGDKVWMYGYTF. CDR3 bases: TGTGCCACCGCCCGGGTTGGGGACAAAGTGTGGATGTATGGCTACACCTTC.

The chain joins TRBV19 to TRBJ2-1, with 7 bases that match TRBD2. Per germline, CDR1 LNHDA and CDR2 SQIVND (reference sequence). Trimming removed 7 bases from V and 7 bases from J; junction bases left unmatched: 13. The CDR3 length is 15 residues. Here the CDR3 DNA reads TGTGCCAGTACGGGAGGCGGGGGAGCTCAGAATGAGCAGTTCTTC. Its translation: CASTGGGGAQNEQFF.

The CDR3 nucleotides read TGTGCCAGCAGTGATGACGCCTATGGCTACACCTTC. It codes for CASSDDAYGYTF. The chain couples TRBV25-1 to TRBJ1-2; D remains unclear. Germline-derived CDR1 and CDR2 are MGHDK and SYGVNS. The CDR3 has 12 amino acids. V was shortened by 3 bases and J by 4 bases, with 6 bases between the two germline ends.

DNA for the CDR3: TGTGCCAGTAGTACGACAGGGGGAAATGAAAAACTGTTTTTT. It is translated as CASSTTGGNEKLFF. V is TRBV19 and J is TRBJ1-4; 9 bases match TRBD1. Germline V gene lookup returns CDR1 LNHDA and CDR2 SQIVND (reference sequence). The CDR3 is 14 residues long. V lost 4 bases, J lost 5 bases, and 2 bases stayed unmatched. The full variable domain, with the rest looked up from reference TRBV19 and TRBJ1-4, is DGGITQSPKYLFRKEGQNVTLSCEQNLNHDAMYWYRQDPGQGLRLIYYSQIVNDFQKGDIAEGYSVSREKKESFPLTVTSAQKNPTAFYLCASSTTGGNEKLFFGSGTQLSVL.

This CDR3 is CASRSGDKAGYTF. The DNA for the CDR3 is TGTGCCAGCAGGTCAGGGGACAAGGCTGGCTACACCTTC. The rearrangement uses TRBV12-3 or TRBV12-4 and TRBJ1-2, with D maybe TRBD1 (6 bases). The CDR3 is 13 amino acids. The V end was cut by 6 bases, the J end by 7 bases, with 15 bases between.

The rearrangement joins TRBV30 to TRBJ2-1, with TRBD1 identical over 8 bases. Germline trimming cut 5 bases from V and 0 bases from J; bases unmatched to any gene: 6. This CDR3 spans 15 amino acids. Germline V CDR1 and CDR2: GTSNPN, SVGIG (reference sequence). DNA for the CDR3: TGTGCCTGGCTCCGGGACAGGAGCTCCTACAATGAGCAGTTCTTC. Amino acids: CAWLRDRSSYNEQFF.

This clonotype was found once. The CDR3 coding sequence is TGCGCCAGCAGCCAAGATCTAGGGGGCGGGCGTCAGCCCCAGCATTTT. This encodes CASSQDLGGGRQPQHF. The J gene is TRBJ1-5, the V gene TRBV4-3; 7 bases fit TRBD1. The V and J ends lost 0 bases and 6 bases, in that order; junction bases with no gene match: 8. The CDR3 is 16 amino acids. CDR1 is LGHNA and CDR2 is YSLEER in the germline V gene.

This clonotype has just one count. The chain combines TRBV29-1 with TRBJ2-1; 8 positions agree with TRBD1. The CDR3 is made up of 14 amino acids. The V and J ends lost 0 bases and 13 bases, in that order; junction bases with no gene match: 11. Germline V gene data show CDR1 as SQVTM and CDR2 as ANQGSEA. CDR3 coding DNA: TGCAGCGTTGAAGACTACCGGACAGGGTCAGGACAGTTCTTC. Its protein is CSVEDYRTGSGQFF.

The chain links TRBV13 to TRBJ2-1, with 8 bases that match TRBD1. The V and J ends lost 3 bases and 10 bases, in that order; junction bases with no gene match: 11. The CDR3 is made up of 15 amino acids. CDR1 PRHDT and CDR2 FYEKMQ come from the germline V gene (reference sequence). The CDR3 coding sequence is TGTGCCAGCAGCTTCGATCGGACAGGGCTAAGGGAGCAGTTCTTC. Amino acid sequence: CASSFDRTGLREQFF.

The chain joins TRBV7-2 to TRBJ2-2; 7 bases fit TRBD1. The CDR3 runs to 16 residues. Germline CDR1 SGHTA, CDR2 FQGNSA. V shed 3 bases, J shed 1 base, and the junction held 5 bases outside the gene matches. The chain's CDR3 is CASSLMNRGNTGELFF. Here the CDR3 DNA reads TGTGCCAGCAGCTTGATGAACAGGGGGAACACCGGGGAGCTGTTTTTT.

The count of this clonotype is one. The genes are TRBV3-1 and TRBJ2-2; D gene unclear. The CDR3 runs to 12 residues. The ends were cut back, 1 base at V and 6 bases at J, with 3 bases in the middle. Germline V gives CDR1 LGHDT, CDR2 YNNKEL (reference sequence). Here the CDR3 DNA reads TGTGCCAGCAGCCAAGTATCCGGGGAGCTGTTTTTT. As protein: CASSQVSGELFF.

J is TRBJ1-2 and V is TRBV29-1; TRBD1 aligns across 9 bases. Trimming at V came to 7 bases and at J to 8 bases, leaving 23 bases not matched to a gene. Germline V CDR1 and CDR2: SQVTM, ANQGSEA. CDR3 size: 17 residues. The CDR3 is CSATDSGFGTGRGGYTF. CDR3 DNA sequence: TGCAGCGCCACCGACTCTGGTTTCGGGACAGGGCGGGGGGGCTACACCTTC.

This rearrangement joins TRBV3-1 to TRBJ2-6, with D perhaps being TRBD1 or TRBD2 (5 bases each). Germline CDR1 LGHDT, CDR2 YNNKEL (reference sequence). This CDR3 has 18 amino acids. Trimming pared 4 bases from V and 3 bases from J, leaving 19 bases between. Written as DNA, the CDR3 is TGTGCCAGCAGCCCTGGGACCCTACCGAGGGTTGGGGCCAACGTCCTGACTTTC. This codes for CASSPGTLPRVGANVLTF.

A single count supports this clonotype. This chain joins TRBV6-5 and TRBJ1-2, with D hard to call. CDR1 is MNHEY and CDR2 is SVGAGI in the germline V gene. The V gene lost 6 bases and the J gene lost 0 bases, with 14 bases spanning the gap. The CDR3 covers 15 residues. The CDR3 loop is CASSPYAGANYGYTF. CDR3 DNA sequence: TGTGCCAGCAGCCCCTACGCGGGAGCTAACTATGGCTACACCTTC.

The CDR3 is CAWRTSFNNEQFF. DNA of the CDR3: TGTGCCTGGCGGACTTCTTTTAACAATGAGCAGTTCTTC. This chain connects TRBV30 to TRBJ2-1; TRBD2 is a possible D gene (5 bases). This CDR3 has 13 amino acids. Looked up from germline, CDR1 is GTSNPN and CDR2 is SVGIG (reference sequence). The V gene lost 5 bases and the J gene lost 5 bases, with 13 bases spanning the gap.

The CDR3 loop reads CASTRGQNQETQYF. DNA of the CDR3: TGTGCCAGCACCCGGGGACAGAACCAAGAGACCCAGTACTTC. The chain joins TRBV12-3 or TRBV12-4 to TRBJ2-5; 7 positions match TRBD1. Unmatched junction bases numbered 5, after V lost 7 bases and J lost 0 bases. The CDR3 has 14 residues.

This clonotype was observed a single time. This chain connects TRBV6-5 to TRBJ1-2; D is ambiguous. Germline CDR1 and CDR2: MNHEY and SVGAGI. Trimming removed 8 bases at V and 4 bases at J, with 20 bases between. The CDR3 runs 15 residues. The CDR3 nucleotides read TGTGCCAGCTCCCCATGGGAGCTGGGCGCCTATGGCTACACCTTC. Translated, it gives CASSPWELGAYGYTF.

This clonotype was counted once. The genes are TRBV4-2 and TRBJ2-1; D may be TRBD1 (5 bases). Germline lookup yields CDR1 LGHNA and CDR2 YNFKEQ. CDR3 size: 14 residues. The V end lost 1 base, the J end lost 4 bases, and 8 bases lay between the germline ends. In DNA form, the CDR3 reads TGTGCCAGCAGCCAAGGACAGTTATACAATGAGCAGTTCTTC. This gives the protein CASSQGQLYNEQFF.

The chain employs TRBV27 and TRBJ1-5; D is perhaps TRBD1 (5 bases). Germline values: CDR1 MNHEY, CDR2 SMNVEV (reference sequence). CDR3 length: 16 residues. V dropped 2 bases and J dropped 3 bases, with 14 bases sitting between them. The CDR3: CASSLRRDGHNQPQHF. DNA of the CDR3: TGTGCCAGCAGTTTAAGAAGGGACGGGCACAATCAGCCCCAGCATTTT.

This sequence joins TRBV6-5 and TRBJ1-2; weak D call: TRBD1 (5 bases). V was clipped by 6 bases and J by 5 bases, with 10 bases between them. The CDR3 has 12 amino acids. Germline loops: CDR1 MNHEY, CDR2 SVGAGI. CDR3 DNA sequence: TGTGCCAGCAGGCTCTGGGGGTATGGCTACACCTTC. It is translated as CASRLWGYGYTF.

The chain recombines TRBV24-1 with TRBJ2-3, with D tentatively TRBD2 (7 bases). The CDR3 sequence is 16 residues long. V was pared by 0 bases and J by 6 bases, with 15 bases between. Germline CDR1 KGHDR, CDR2 SFDVKD. The CDR3 DNA reads as TGTGCCACCAGTGATTTGCAAACGCGGGGGCGGGATACGCAGTATTTT. This translates into CATSDLQTRGRDTQYF.

The chain couples TRBV5-1 to TRBJ1-3, with D possibly matching TRBD1 (6 bases). V was pared by 0 bases and J by 0 bases, with 10 bases between. Looked up from germline, CDR1 is SGHRS and CDR2 is YFSETQ. The CDR3 consists of 16 residues. The DNA of the CDR3 is TGCGCCAGCAGCTTGGGCGACAGGAGCTCTGGAAACACCATATATTTT. Amino acid sequence: CASSLGDRSSGNTIYF.

The J gene is TRBJ2-7, the V gene TRBV20-1; 8 nucleotides line up with TRBD1. Germline loops: CDR1 DFQATT, CDR2 SNEGSKA (reference sequence). The V segment lost 2 bases and the J segment 2 bases; nucleotides outside the gene matches: 8. The CDR3 consists of 15 residues. CDR3 sequence: CSARHRGKVTYEQYF. The DNA for the CDR3 is TGCAGTGCTAGACACAGGGGGAAAGTCACCTACGAGCAGTACTTC.